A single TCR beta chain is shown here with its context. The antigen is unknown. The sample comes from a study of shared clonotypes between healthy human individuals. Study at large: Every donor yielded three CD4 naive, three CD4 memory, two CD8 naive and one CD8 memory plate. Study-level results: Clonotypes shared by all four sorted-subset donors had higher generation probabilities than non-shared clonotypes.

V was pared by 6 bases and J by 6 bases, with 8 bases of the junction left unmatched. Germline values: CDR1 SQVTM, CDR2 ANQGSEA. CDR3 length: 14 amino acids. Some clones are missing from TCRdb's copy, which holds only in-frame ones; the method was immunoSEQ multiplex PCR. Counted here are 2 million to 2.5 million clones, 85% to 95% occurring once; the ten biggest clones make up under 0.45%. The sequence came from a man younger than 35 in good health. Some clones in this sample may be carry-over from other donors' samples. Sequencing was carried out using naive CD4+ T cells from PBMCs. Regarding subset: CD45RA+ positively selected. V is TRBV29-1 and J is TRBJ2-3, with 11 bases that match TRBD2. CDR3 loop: CSVIAGGLRDTQYF. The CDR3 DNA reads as TGCAGCGTGATAGCGGGAGGGCTTAGGGATACGCAGTATTTT.